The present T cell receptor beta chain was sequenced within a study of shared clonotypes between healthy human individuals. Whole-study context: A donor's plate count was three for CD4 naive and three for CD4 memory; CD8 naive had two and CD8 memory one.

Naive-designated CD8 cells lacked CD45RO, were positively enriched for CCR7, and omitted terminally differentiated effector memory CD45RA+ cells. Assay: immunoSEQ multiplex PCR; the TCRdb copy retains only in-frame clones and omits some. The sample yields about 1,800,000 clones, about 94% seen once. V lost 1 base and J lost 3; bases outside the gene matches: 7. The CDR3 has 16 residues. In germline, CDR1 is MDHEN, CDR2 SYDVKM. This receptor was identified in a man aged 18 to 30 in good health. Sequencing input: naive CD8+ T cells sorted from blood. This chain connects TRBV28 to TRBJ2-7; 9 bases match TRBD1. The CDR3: CASSLSSGQGFYEQYF. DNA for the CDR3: TGTGCCAGCAGTTTATCCTCGGGACAGGGTTTCTACGAGCAGTACTTC.